Listed below are T cell receptor beta chains from one sample, sequenced in a study of a mutant IDH1 vaccine in newly diagnosed glioma. Sequencing was performed with immunoSEQ multiplex PCR; in TCRdb, only in-frame clones are kept and a portion is missing. The table includes tens of thousands of clones, 60% to 80% detected once. What these receptors recognize is not known. Sample: PBMCs, taken from a glioma patient whose treatment included an IDH1 peptide vaccine. These receptors all stem from a woman aged 18-30 years with glioma. CDR3s include the opening cysteine and the closing phenylalanine or tryptophan. The order of the fields is clone size, J gene, V gene, D gene, CDR3 protein. A D gene is named only where the DNA matches it firmly. Only part of the rows carry a size: once, few, many, or a class if the clone is expanded.

.	TRBJ1-2	TRBV2	TRBD1	CASRDWDSYGYTF
few	TRBJ2-5	TRBV27	.	CASSLGETQYF
.	TRBJ2-2	TRBV27	.	CASTLKRGPGELFF
once	TRBJ2-2	TRBV6-5	.	CATWPPLAPGELFF
.	TRBJ2-3	TRBV13	.	CASSPVGLLAEGDTQYF
.	TRBJ2-7	TRBV29-1	.	CSAAKPGAVYEQYF
.	TRBJ2-1	TRBV7-9	.	CASRPSGGGSPDEQFF
.	TRBJ2-1	TRBV5-1	.	CASSSTGSLNEQFF
.	TRBJ1-2	TRBV10-3	TRBD1	CAITPGQGSDNYGYTF
once	TRBJ1-3	TRBV5-4	.	CASSLDRVSGNTIYF
.	TRBJ2-7	TRBV11-3	.	CASSPGGFSYEQYF
.	TRBJ1-1	TRBV6-1	.	CASRSTEAFF
.	TRBJ2-1	TRBV27	TRBD2	CASSFKAGAYNEQFF
.	TRBJ1-2	TRBV29-1	.	CSLEPPSNYGYTF
medium-sized	TRBJ1-1	TRBV20-1	.	CSARVNTEAFF
.	TRBJ1-3	TRBV5-1	TRBD1	CASRLDRGTGNTIYF
.	TRBJ1-5	TRBV27	.	CASSLSGGSGNQPQHF
.	TRBJ1-2	TRBV7-2	.	CASSPQRAGGYTF
medium-sized	TRBJ1-2	TRBV18	.	CASSPESAGTYGYTF
.	TRBJ1-3	TRBV6-5	TRBD1	CASSGQGLMGNTIYF
once	TRBJ2-7	TRBV27	TRBD1	CASRTGTGPYEQYF
.	TRBJ2-7	TRBV7-2	TRBD1	CASSLGDRSYEQYF
few	TRBJ1-1	TRBV20-1	.	CSASPNTEAFF
few	TRBJ1-6	TRBV2	.	CASRADSPLHF
few	TRBJ1-4	TRBV6-6	.	CASSYSGQGNEKLFF
.	TRBJ1-1	TRBV5-4	.	CASSLDVGPNTEAFF
.	TRBJ1-5	TRBV5-5	.	CASSDHGSSNQPQHF
.	TRBJ1-5	TRBV5-1	TRBD1	CASSEGTGDTPQHF
.	TRBJ1-4	TRBV19	TRBD1	CASTIGQGPNEKLFF
.	TRBJ2-7	TRBV2	.	CASSEFGGGGTVSYEQYF
once	TRBJ1-2	TRBV18	.	CASSPSQGGYTF
.	TRBJ2-3	TRBV6-1	.	CASTEGGAGTDTQYF
.	TRBJ2-7	TRBV11-3	.	CASTPRDNSYEQYF
.	TRBJ1-4	TRBV5-1	.	CASSPGQKVATNEKLFF
.	TRBJ2-7	TRBV28	TRBD2	CASSMTSGYEQYF
few	TRBJ2-7	TRBV7-2	TRBD1	CASSFHPTGIYEQYF
.	TRBJ2-3	TRBV6-1	TRBD2	CASSEGWVAGSTDTQYF
.	TRBJ2-7	TRBV5-1	TRBD1	CASSGAGTGGKYEQYF
.	TRBJ2-2	TRBV7-9	TRBD1	CASSLGGQGNTGELFF
.	TRBJ2-1	TRBV30	.	CAWSLHEQFF
.	TRBJ1-1	TRBV10-3	TRBD1	CAIRNSQGARTEAFF
.	TRBJ2-3	TRBV4-1	.	CASTIRGTDPDTQYF
.	TRBJ2-3	TRBV7-2	.	CASSLQGRPYPTDTQYF
.	TRBJ1-4	TRBV11-1	TRBD1	CASKGQGNEKLFF
.	TRBJ2-7	TRBV7-9	.	CASSHKDSSYEQYF
.	TRBJ2-1	TRBV5-1	.	CASSLEPSSYNEQFF
.	TRBJ1-6	TRBV27	.	CASSLSRGGNSPLHF
.	TRBJ2-3	TRBV30	.	CAWSVTERGDTQYF
.	TRBJ1-1	TRBV27	TRBD1	CASSPSGTGGNTEAFF